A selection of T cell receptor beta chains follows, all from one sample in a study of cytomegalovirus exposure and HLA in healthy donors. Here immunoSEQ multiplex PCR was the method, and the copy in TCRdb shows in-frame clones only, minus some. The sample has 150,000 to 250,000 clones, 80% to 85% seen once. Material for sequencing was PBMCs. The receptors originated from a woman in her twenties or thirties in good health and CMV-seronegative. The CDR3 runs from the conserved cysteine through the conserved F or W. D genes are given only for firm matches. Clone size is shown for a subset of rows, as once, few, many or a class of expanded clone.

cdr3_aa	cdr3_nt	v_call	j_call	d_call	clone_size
CASSQPPSGDEQYF	TGTGCCAGCAGCCAGCCCCCCTCGGGGGACGAGCAGTACTTC	TRBV28	TRBJ2-7	NA	NA
CATSRGQGAEAFF	TGTGCCACCAGCAGGGGTCAGGGCGCTGAAGCTTTCTTT	TRBV15	TRBJ1-1	NA	NA
CASKDRSVSYEQYF	TGTGCCAGCAAGGACAGGTCAGTTTCCTACGAGCAGTACTTC	TRBV6-5	TRBJ2-7	TRBD1	NA
CASSQRYTSGGTYEQYF	TGTGCCAGCAGCCAGAGATATACTAGCGGGGGTACCTACGAGCAGTACTTC	TRBV5-5	TRBJ2-7	TRBD2	NA
CASRHLPTARYTEAFF	TGTGCCAGCCGACATCTACCGACAGCCCGATACACTGAAGCTTTCTTT	TRBV7-8	TRBJ1-1	NA	NA
CASSPIGGYEQYF	TGTGCCAGCAGCCCTATAGGGGGCTACGAGCAGTACTTC	TRBV11-3	TRBJ2-7	NA	NA
CSVEYWSRDTQYF	TGCAGCGTTGAATATTGGAGCCGAGATACGCAGTATTTT	TRBV29-1	TRBJ2-3	NA	NA
CASSSIGGEGNQPQHF	TGTGCCAGCAGCTCTATAGGGGGGGAGGGCAATCAGCCCCAGCATTTT	TRBV7-8	TRBJ1-5	NA	NA
CASSAQQGPMAYEQYF	TGTGCCAGCAGCGCACAACAGGGACCGATGGCCTACGAGCAGTACTTC	TRBV5-4	TRBJ2-7	NA	NA
CASRPPTINYGYTF	TGTGCCAGTAGGCCACCCACTATTAACTATGGCTACACCTTC	TRBV19	TRBJ1-2	NA	few
CSVRAGVETQYF	TGCAGCGTAAGAGCGGGAGTGGAGACCCAGTACTTC	TRBV29-1	TRBJ2-5	TRBD2	NA
CATTGGRLSGYGYTF	TGTGCCACGACAGGGGGCCGTCTATCTGGCTATGGCTACACCTTC	TRBV2	TRBJ1-2	TRBD1	NA
CASSLASVYEQYF	TGTGCCAGCAGCTTAGCTAGCGTCTACGAGCAGTACTTC	TRBV7-9	TRBJ2-7	NA	NA
CASSPYSGSSYNEQFF	TGTGCCAGCAGCCCATATAGCGGGAGCTCCTACAATGAGCAGTTCTTC	TRBV5-6	TRBJ2-1	TRBD2	NA
CASRSTGDQPQHF	TGTGCCAGCAGGTCAACAGGGGATCAGCCCCAGCATTTT	TRBV6-6	TRBJ1-5	TRBD1	NA
CASSLLADTDTQYF	TGTGCCAGCAGTTTACTAGCGGACACAGATACGCAGTATTTT	TRBV6-6	TRBJ2-3	TRBD2	NA
CASSMDTYEQYF	TGTGCCAGTAGTATGGACACCTACGAGCAGTACTTC	TRBV19	TRBJ2-7	NA	NA
CASSIADSNYGYTF	TGTGCCAGTAGTATAGCGGACAGCAACTATGGCTACACCTTC	TRBV19	TRBJ1-2	NA	NA
CASLVRRTEATEAFF	TGTGCCAGCTTAGTGAGGAGGACAGAAGCTACTGAAGCTTTCTTT	TRBV6-5	TRBJ1-1	NA	NA
CASSFHRRRYGYTF	TGTGCCAGCAGCTTTCACAGGAGACGCTATGGCTACACCTTC	TRBV5-4	TRBJ1-2	NA	NA
CASSLDRGQETQYF	TGTGCCAGCAGCTTGGACAGGGGCCAAGAGACCCAGTACTTC	TRBV7-6	TRBJ2-5	TRBD1	NA
CASSSLSEQYF	TGTGCCAGCAGCTCTTTGAGCGAGCAGTACTTC	TRBV7-9	TRBJ2-7	NA	NA
CAWSVQGAFTEAFF	TGTGCCTGGAGTGTGCAGGGGGCTTTCACTGAAGCTTTCTTT	TRBV30	TRBJ1-1	TRBD1	NA
CASSLIYRPTYEQYF	TGTGCCAGCAGTTTAATTTACAGGCCAACCTACGAGCAGTACTTC	TRBV27	TRBJ2-7	NA	NA
CASRRTGVPEKLFF	TGTGCCAGCAGACGGACAGGCGTGCCCGAAAAACTGTTTTTT	TRBV27	TRBJ1-4	TRBD1	NA
CASSLVAGLDNEQFF	TGCGCCAGCAGCTTGGTAGCGGGACTGGACAATGAGCAGTTCTTC	TRBV5-1	TRBJ2-1	TRBD2	NA
CASSLRLAGSNEQFF	TGTGCCAGCAGCTTGAGGCTAGCGGGAAGTAATGAGCAGTTCTTC	TRBV5-8	TRBJ2-1	TRBD2	NA
CASSYSGHASNTEAFF	TGTGCCAGCAGTTACTCGGGACACGCTTCGAACACTGAAGCTTTCTTT	TRBV6-5	TRBJ1-1	NA	NA
CASSYRSSYEQYF	TGTGCCAGCAGTTATCGGAGCTCCTACGAGCAGTACTTC	TRBV27	TRBJ2-7	NA	NA
CASSLWGQDKETQYF	TGTGCCAGCAGTTTATGGGGACAGGACAAAGAGACCCAGTACTTC	TRBV27	TRBJ2-5	TRBD1	NA
CASSQDGVITDTQYF	TGTGCCAGCAGCCAGGACGGGGTAATCACAGATACGCAGTATTTT	TRBV7-9	TRBJ2-3	NA	NA
CASSDSNRGNSPLHF	TGTGCCAGCAGTGACTCCAACAGGGGTAATTCACCCCTCCACTTT	TRBV6-4	TRBJ1-6	TRBD1	NA
CASSLGTLNQPQHF	TGCGCCAGCAGCCTGGGGACTTTAAATCAGCCCCAGCATTTT	TRBV5-1	TRBJ1-5	NA	few
CSVQGSSGANVLTF	TGCAGCGTGCAGGGGAGCTCTGGGGCCAACGTCCTGACTTTC	TRBV29-1	TRBJ2-6	NA	NA
CATSKRTSDGGDTQYF	TGTGCCACCAGCAAAAGGACTAGCGACGGAGGAGATACGCAGTATTTT	TRBV15	TRBJ2-3	TRBD2	NA
CASSQASKEGYTF	TGTGCCAGCAGCCAAGCCTCGAAAGAGGGCTACACCTTC	TRBV4-2	TRBJ1-2	NA	few
CAWSVGARGYGYTF	TGTGCCTGGAGTGTGGGGGCTAGGGGCTATGGCTACACCTTC	TRBV30	TRBJ1-2	NA	NA
CASRTKLRDSTEAFF	TGTGCCAGCAGAACTAAACTTCGGGACAGCACTGAAGCTTTCTTT	TRBV2	TRBJ1-1	TRBD1	NA
CASPRGTSANQETQYF	TGTGCCAGCCCGAGGGGGACTAGCGCCAACCAAGAGACCCAGTACTTC	TRBV2	TRBJ2-5	TRBD2	NA
CASRGGDTEAFF	TGTGCCTCTAGGGGGGGCGACACTGAAGCTTTCTTT	TRBV19	TRBJ1-1	NA	NA
CASSQGGSGTGGSNQPQHF	TGCGCCAGCAGCCAAGGGGGATCCGGGACAGGGGGTAGCAATCAGCCCCAGCATTTT	TRBV4-1	TRBJ1-5	TRBD1	NA
CSVDQGPNSGNTIYF	TGCAGCGTTGACCAGGGGCCCAACTCTGGAAACACCATATATTTT	TRBV29-1	TRBJ1-3	NA	NA
CAWMGLANTGELFF	TGTGCCTGGATGGGGCTAGCGAACACCGGGGAGCTGTTTTTT	TRBV30	TRBJ2-2	NA	NA
CASSLGQAFMREKLFF	TGTGCCAGCAGCCTTGGACAAGCCTTCATGAGAGAAAAACTGTTTTTT	TRBV14	TRBJ1-4	NA	once